Described below is a single T cell receptor (beta chain) sequence and its context. Its antigen is still unknown. Germline and junction disagree at one end, which may indicate a read error. The data stem from a study of blood T cells in healthy people across ages. Study outcomes and limitations: PBMCs left unsorted prevented a conclusive naive versus antigen-experienced comparison.

CDR3 length: 16 residues. The use of a sample-barcoded 5' primer and a J-beta primer mix characterized a second PCR of about 7 to 12 cycles. From the 5' RACE reads, TCRdb called clonotypes with MiXCR, one entry per CDR3 protein. The sample yields 800,000 to 950,000 distinct CDR3 sequences, 29% seen once. The same data also went into a second study, on T cells of mothers and their children. That report adds: Six children and their three healthy Caucasian mothers were the donors.

Sample: blood. This rearrangement joins TRBV12-3 or TRBV12-4 to TRBJ2-5; 11 bases match TRBD2. The clonotype was recovered from a woman in her thirties or forties in good health. The CDR3 region is CTSSVFSGGARETQYF. The CDR3 bases are TGTACCAGCAGTGTCTTTAGCGGGGGGGCCAGAGAGACCCAGTACTTC.